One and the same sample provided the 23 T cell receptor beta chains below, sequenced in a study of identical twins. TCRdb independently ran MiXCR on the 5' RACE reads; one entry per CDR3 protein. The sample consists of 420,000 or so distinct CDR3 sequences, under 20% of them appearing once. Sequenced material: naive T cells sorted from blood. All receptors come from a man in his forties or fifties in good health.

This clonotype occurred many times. The CDR3 sequence is CSVTGQGAEAKNIQYF. In nucleotides, the CDR3 is TGCAGCGTGACGGGACAGGGGGCCGAGGCCAAAAACATTCAGTACTTC. The chain links TRBV29-1 to TRBJ2-4, with 12 nucleotides matching TRBD1. This CDR3 region has 16 residues. CDR1 and CDR2 (germline): SQVTM, ANQGSEA. After removal of 6 bases from V and 1 base from J, the junction contained 7 bases not matched to a gene.

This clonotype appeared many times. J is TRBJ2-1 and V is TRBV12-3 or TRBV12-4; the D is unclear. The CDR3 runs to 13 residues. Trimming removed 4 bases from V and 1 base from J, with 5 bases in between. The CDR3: CASSSWSYNEQFF. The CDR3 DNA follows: TGTGCCAGCAGTTCATGGTCCTACAATGAGCAGTTCTTC.

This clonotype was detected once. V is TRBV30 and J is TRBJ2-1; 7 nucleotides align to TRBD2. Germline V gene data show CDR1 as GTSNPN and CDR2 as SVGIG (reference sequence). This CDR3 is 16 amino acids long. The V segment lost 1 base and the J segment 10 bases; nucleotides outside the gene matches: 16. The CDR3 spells CAWSADRTRGFEEQFF. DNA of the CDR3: TGTGCCTGGAGTGCTGATAGGACTAGGGGTTTCGAAGAGCAGTTCTTC.

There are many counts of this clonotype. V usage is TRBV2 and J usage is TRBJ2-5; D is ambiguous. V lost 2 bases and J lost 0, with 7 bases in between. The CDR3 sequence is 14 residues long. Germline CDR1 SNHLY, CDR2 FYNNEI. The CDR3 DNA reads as TGTGCCAGCAGTGAATATAAGTACCAAGAGACCCAGTACTTC. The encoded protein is CASSEYKYQETQYF.

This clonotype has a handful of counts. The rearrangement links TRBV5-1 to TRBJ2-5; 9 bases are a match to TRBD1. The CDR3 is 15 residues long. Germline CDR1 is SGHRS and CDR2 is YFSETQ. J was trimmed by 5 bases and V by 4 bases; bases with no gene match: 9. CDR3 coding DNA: TGCGCCAGCAGCGCCGGGACAGGGACTGGGGAGACCCAGTACTTC. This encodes CASSAGTGTGETQYF. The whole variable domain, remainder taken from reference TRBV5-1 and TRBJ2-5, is KAGVTQTPRYLIKTRGQQVTLSCSPISGHRSVSWYQQTPGQGLQFLFEYFSETQRNKGNFPGRFSGRQFSNSRSEMNVSTLELGDSALYLCASSAGTGTGETQYFGPGTRLLVL.

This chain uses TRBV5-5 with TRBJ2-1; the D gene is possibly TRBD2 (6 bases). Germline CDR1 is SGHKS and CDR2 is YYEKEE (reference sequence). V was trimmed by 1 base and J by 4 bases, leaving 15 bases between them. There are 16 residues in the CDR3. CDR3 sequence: CASSLTSGTYYNEQFF. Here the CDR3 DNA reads TGTGCCAGCAGCTTGACCTCCGGGACTTATTACAATGAGCAGTTCTTC.

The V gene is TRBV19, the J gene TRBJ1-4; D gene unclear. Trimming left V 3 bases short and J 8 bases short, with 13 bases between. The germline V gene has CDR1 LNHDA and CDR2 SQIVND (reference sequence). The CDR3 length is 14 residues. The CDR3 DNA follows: TGTGCCAGTAGTATTCTTCGGAGAGGCGAAAAACTGTTTTTT. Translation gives CASSILRRGEKLFF.

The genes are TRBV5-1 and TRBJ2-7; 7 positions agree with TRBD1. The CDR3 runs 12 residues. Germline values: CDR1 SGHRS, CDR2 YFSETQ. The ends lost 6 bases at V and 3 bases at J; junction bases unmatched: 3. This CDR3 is CASMGQFYEQYF. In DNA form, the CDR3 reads TGCGCCAGCATGGGACAGTTCTACGAGCAGTACTTC.

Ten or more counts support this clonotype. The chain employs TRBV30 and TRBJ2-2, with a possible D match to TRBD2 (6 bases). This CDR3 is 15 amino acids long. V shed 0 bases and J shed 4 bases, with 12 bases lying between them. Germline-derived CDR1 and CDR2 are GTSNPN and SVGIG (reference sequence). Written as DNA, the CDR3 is TGTGCCTGGAGTGTGGCACAGGAGGGCACCGGGGAGCTGTTTTTT. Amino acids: CAWSVAQEGTGELFF.

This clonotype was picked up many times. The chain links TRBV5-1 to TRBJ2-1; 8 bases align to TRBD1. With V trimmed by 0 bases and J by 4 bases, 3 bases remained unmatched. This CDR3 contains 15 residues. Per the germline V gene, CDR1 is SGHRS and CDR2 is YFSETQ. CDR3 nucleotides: TGCGCCAGCAGCTTGGTACAGGGGGTATACAATGAGCAGTTCTTC. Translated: CASSLVQGVYNEQFF.

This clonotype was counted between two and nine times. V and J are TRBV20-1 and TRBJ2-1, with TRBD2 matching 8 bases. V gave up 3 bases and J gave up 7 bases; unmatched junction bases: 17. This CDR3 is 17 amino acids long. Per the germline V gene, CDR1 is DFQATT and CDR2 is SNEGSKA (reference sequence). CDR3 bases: TGCAGTGCTAGTGAGGTTCTCTTGGGCGGGAGGCAGAATGAGCAGTTCTTC. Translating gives CSASEVLLGGRQNEQFF.

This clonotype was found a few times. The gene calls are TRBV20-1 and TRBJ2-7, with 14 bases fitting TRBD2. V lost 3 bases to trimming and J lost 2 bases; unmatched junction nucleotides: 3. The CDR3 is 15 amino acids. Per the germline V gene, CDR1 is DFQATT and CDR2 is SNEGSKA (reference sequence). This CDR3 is CSASPTSGRAYEQYF. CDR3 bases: TGCAGTGCTAGCCCGACTAGCGGGAGGGCCTACGAGCAGTACTTC.

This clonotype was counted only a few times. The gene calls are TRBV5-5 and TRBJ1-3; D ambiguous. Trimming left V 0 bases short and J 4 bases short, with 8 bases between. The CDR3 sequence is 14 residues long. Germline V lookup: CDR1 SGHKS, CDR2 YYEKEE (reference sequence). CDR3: CASSLEAYGNTIYF. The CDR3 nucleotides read TGTGCCAGCAGCTTGGAGGCCTACGGAAACACCATATATTTT.

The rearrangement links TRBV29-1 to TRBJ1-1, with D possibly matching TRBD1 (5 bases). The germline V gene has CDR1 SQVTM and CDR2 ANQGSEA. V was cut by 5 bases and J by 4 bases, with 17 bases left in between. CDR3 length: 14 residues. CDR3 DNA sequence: TGCAGCGTTCGGTCGGCAGGGTCAGGCACTGAAGCTTTCTTT. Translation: CSVRSAGSGTEAFF.

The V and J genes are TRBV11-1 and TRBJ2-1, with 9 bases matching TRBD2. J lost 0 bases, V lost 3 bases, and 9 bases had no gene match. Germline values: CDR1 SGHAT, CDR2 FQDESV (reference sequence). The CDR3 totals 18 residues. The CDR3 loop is CASSFTLSSGASYNEQFF. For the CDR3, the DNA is TGTGCCAGCAGCTTCACCCTATCTAGCGGGGCCTCCTACAATGAGCAGTTCTTC.

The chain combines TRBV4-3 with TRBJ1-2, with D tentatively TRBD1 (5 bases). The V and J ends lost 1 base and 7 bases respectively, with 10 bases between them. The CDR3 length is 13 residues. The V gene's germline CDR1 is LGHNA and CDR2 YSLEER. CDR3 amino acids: CASSQAHGAGYTF. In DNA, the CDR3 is TGCGCCAGCAGCCAAGCCCACGGGGCTGGCTACACCTTC.

In DNA form, the CDR3 reads TGCAGCGTTGTTCAGGGGAGGGGAGAGACCCAGTACTTC. Amino acids: CSVVQGRGETQYF. This chain joins TRBV29-1 and TRBJ2-5; D might be TRBD2 (7 bases). Germline V CDR1 and CDR2: SQVTM, ANQGSEA. The ends were cut back, 4 bases at V and 4 bases at J, with 13 bases in the middle. This CDR3 is built from 13 residues.

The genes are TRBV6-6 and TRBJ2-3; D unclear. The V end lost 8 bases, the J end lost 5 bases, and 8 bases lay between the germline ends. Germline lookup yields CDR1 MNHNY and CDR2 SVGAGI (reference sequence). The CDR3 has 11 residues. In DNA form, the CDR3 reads TGTGCCAGCCTAGGAGTAGATACGCAGTATTTT. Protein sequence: CASLGVDTQYF.

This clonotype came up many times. CDR3 in amino acids: CASSSGQETYEQYF. The CDR3 bases are TGTGCCAGCAGCTCGGGACAGGAGACCTACGAGCAGTACTTC. The genes are TRBV7-9 and TRBJ2-7; 8 bases agree with TRBD1. Losses at the gene ends were 4 bases for V and 2 bases for J; bases not matched to a gene: 4. CDR1 and CDR2 from the germline V gene are SEHNR and FQNEAQ (reference sequence). This CDR3 has 14 residues.

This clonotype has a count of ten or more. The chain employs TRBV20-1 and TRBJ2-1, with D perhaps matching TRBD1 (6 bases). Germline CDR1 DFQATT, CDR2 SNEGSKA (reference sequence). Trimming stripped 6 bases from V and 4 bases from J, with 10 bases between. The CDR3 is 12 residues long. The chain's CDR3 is CSAKRGYNEQFF. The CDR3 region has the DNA TGCAGTGCAAAAAGGGGGTACAATGAGCAGTTCTTC.

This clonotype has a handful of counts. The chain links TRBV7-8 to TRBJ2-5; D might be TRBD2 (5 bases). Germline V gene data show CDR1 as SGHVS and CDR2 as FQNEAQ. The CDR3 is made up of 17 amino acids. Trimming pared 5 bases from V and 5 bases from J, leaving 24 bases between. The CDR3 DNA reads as TGTGCCAGCAGCATTGACATATATGGGCCCCCGGGGGAGACCCAGTACTTC. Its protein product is CASSIDIYGPPGETQYF. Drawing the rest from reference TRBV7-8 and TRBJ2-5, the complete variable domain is GAGVSQSPRYKVAKRGQDVALRCDPISGHVSLFWYQQALGQGPEFLTYFQNEAQLDKSGLPSDRFFAERPEGSVSTLKIQRTQQEDSAVYLCASSIDIYGPPGETQYFGPGTRLLVL.

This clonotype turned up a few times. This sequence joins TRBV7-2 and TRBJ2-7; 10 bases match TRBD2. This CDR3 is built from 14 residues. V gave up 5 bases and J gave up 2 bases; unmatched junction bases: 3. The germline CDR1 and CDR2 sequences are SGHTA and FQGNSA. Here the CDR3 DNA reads TGTGCCAGCAGCGTCGGACTAGCGGCCTACGAGCAGTACTTC. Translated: CASSVGLAAYEQYF.

The CDR3: CASSPGRGSTDTQYF. The CDR3 region has the DNA TGCGCCAGCAGCCCGGGTCGGGGATCCACAGATACGCAGTATTTT. The rearrangement uses TRBV5-1 and TRBJ2-3; D is perhaps TRBD2 (5 bases). V was cut by 4 bases and J by 2 bases, with 14 bases left in between. This CDR3 has 15 residues. The germline gives CDR1 SGHRS, CDR2 YFSETQ.